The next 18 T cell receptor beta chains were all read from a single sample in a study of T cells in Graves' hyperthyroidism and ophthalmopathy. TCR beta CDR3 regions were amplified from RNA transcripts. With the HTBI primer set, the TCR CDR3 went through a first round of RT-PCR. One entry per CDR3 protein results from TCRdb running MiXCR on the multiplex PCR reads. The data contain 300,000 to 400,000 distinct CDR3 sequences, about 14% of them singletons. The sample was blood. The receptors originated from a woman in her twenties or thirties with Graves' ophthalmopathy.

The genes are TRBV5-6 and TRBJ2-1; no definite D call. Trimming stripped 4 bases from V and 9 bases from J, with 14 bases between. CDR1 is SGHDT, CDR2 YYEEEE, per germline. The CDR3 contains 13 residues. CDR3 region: CASSRLRNIEQFF. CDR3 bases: TGTGCCAGCAGCAGACTCCGGAACATTGAGCAGTTCTTC.

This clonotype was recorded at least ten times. The CDR3 reads CASSLRGGDSPTGGAAYEQYF. CDR3 in DNA: TGTGCCAGCAGCTTAAGGGGTGGGGACAGCCCTACCGGGGGGGCGGCCTACGAGCAGTACTTC. The chain is built from TRBV7-3 and TRBJ2-7; D is perhaps TRBD2 (8 bases). The ends were cut back, 1 base at V and 2 bases at J, with 30 bases in the middle. From germline, CDR1 is SGHTA and CDR2 FQGTGA. This CDR3 is built from 21 residues.

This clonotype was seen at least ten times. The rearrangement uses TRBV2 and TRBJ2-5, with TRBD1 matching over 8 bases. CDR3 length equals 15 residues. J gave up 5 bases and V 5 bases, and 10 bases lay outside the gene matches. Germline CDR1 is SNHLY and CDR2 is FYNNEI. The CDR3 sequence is CASSPWAGGLETQYF. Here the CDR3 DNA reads TGTGCCAGCAGTCCTTGGGCAGGGGGCTTGGAGACCCAGTACTTC.

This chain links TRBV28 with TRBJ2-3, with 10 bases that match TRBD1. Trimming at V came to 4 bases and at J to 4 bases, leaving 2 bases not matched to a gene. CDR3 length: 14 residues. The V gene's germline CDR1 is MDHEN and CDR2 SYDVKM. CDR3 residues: CASSSTGGADTQYF. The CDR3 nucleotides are TGTGCCAGCAGTTCGACAGGGGGCGCAGATACGCAGTATTTT.

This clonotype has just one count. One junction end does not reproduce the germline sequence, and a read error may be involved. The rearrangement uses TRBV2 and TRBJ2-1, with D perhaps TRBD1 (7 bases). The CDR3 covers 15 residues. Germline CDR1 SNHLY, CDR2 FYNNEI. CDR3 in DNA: TGTGCCAGCAGCGAAGGGAGGACAGGCAACAATGAGCAGTTCTTC. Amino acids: CASSEGRTGNNEQFF.

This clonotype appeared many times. The CDR3 reads CSAMTSGGNNEQFF. For the CDR3, the DNA is TGCAGTGCTATGACTAGCGGGGGTAACAATGAGCAGTTCTTC. The V gene is TRBV20-1, the J gene TRBJ2-1, with 12 bases that match TRBD2. This CDR3 has 14 amino acids. Trimming took 4 bases from V and 5 from J; bases not matched to a gene: 3. Germline V gene lookup returns CDR1 DFQATT and CDR2 SNEGSKA (reference sequence).

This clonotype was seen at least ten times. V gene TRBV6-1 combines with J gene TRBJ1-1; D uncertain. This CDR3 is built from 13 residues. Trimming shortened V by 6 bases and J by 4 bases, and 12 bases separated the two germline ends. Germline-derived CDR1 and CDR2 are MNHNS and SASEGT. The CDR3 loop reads CASRDGWSTEAFF. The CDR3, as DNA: TGTGCCAGCAGGGACGGTTGGAGCACTGAAGCTTTCTTT.

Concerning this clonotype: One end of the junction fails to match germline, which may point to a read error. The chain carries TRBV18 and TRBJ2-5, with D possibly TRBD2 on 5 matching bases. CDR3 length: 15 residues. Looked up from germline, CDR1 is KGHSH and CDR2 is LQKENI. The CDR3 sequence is CASSPASRRGESQYF. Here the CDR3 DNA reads TGTGCCAGCTCACCAGCGTCGCGCCGGGGAGAGTCCCAGTACTTC.

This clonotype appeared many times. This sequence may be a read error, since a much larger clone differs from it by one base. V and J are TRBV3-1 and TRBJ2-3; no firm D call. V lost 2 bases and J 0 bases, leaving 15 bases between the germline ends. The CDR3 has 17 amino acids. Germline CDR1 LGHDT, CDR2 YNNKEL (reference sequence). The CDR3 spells CASSQIEATTSTDTQYF. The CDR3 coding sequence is TGTGCCAGCAGCCAAATAGAGGCAACCACTAGCACAGATACGCAGTATTTT.

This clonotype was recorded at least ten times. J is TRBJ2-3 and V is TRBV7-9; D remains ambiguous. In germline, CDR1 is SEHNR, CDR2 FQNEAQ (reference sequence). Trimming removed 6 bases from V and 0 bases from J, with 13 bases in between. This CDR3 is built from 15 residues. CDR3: CASRPLRVSTDTQYF. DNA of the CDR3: TGTGCCAGCAGGCCTCTACGGGTTAGCACAGATACGCAGTATTTT.

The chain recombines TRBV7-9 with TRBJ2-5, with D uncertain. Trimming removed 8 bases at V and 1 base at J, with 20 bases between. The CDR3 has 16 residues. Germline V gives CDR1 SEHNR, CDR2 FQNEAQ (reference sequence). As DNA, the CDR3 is TGTGCCAGCGCTACATTCCAGCTAGGATTCCAAGAGACCCAGTACTTC. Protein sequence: CASATFQLGFQETQYF.

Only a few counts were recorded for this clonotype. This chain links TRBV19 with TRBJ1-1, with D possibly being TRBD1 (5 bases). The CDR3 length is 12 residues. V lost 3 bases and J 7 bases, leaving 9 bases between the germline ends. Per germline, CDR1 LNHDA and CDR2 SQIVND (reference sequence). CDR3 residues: CASSMGQIEAFF. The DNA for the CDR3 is TGTGCCAGTAGTATGGGGCAGATTGAAGCTTTCTTT.

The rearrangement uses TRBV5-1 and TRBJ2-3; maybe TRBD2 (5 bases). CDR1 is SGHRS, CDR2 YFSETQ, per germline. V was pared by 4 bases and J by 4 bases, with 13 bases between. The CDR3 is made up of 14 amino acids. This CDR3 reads CASSRPAEADTQYF. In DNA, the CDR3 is TGCGCCAGCAGCCGACCTGCGGAGGCAGATACGCAGTATTTT.

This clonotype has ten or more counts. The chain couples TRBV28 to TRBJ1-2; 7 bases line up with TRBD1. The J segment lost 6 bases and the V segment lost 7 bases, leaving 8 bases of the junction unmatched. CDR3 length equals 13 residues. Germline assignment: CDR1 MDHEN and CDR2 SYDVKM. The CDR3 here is CASTLTGKDGYTF. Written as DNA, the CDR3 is TGTGCCAGCACCTTGACAGGGAAGGATGGCTACACCTTC.

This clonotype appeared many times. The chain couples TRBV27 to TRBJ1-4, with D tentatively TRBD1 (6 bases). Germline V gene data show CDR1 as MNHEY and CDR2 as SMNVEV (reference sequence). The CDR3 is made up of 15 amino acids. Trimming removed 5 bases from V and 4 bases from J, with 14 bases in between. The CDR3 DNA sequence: TGTGCCAGCAGTCCGTACAGGGCCCTTAATGAAAAACTGTTTTTT. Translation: CASSPYRALNEKLFF.

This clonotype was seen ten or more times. The CDR3 sequence: CASSAEARWRQPTDTQYF. The CDR3 nucleotides are TGTGCCAGCAGCGCGGAAGCGCGGTGGCGGCAGCCCACAGATACGCAGTATTTT. This chain joins TRBV14 and TRBJ2-3, with D unclear. Germline CDR1 is SGHDN and CDR2 is FVKESK. This CDR3 comprises 18 residues. Trimming left V 5 bases short and J 2 bases short, with 23 bases between.

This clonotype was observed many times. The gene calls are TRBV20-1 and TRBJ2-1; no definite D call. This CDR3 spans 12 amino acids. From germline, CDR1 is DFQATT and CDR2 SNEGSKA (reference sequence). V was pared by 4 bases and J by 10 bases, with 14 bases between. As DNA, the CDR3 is TGCAGTGCTAACCCTAGAGGTTGGGAGCAGTTCTTC. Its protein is CSANPRGWEQFF.

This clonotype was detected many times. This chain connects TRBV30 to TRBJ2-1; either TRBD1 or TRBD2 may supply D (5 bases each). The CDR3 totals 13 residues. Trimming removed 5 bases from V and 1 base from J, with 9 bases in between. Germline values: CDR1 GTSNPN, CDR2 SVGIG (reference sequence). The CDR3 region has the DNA TGTGCCTGGGGGGGTAGTTCCTACAATGAGCAGTTCTTC. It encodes CAWGGSSYNEQFF.